This is a list of T cell receptor beta chains from one sample in a study of blood T cell repertoires in COVID-19. Profiled with immunoSEQ multiplex PCR; TCRdb holds only in-frame clones, not every one. This table holds about 220,000 clones, 86% found once. The sample comprised PBMCs or T cells enriched from blood (not recorded which). These receptors came from a woman in her 40s with acute COVID-19. CDR3s leave out the opening cysteine and the closing phenylalanine or tryptophan. The order of the fields is V gene, J gene, CDR3 protein.

V gene: TRBV11-2; J gene: TRBJ2-7; CDR3 protein: ASSLFYGGSSYEQY
V gene: TRBV6-5; J gene: TRBJ1-1; CDR3 protein: ATIRRRGTEAF
V gene: TRBV11-2; J gene: TRBJ1-1; CDR3 protein: ASSLGAGSEAF
V gene: TRBV29-1; J gene: TRBJ2-1; CDR3 protein: SVEAGRRRQSNEQF
V gene: TRBV9; J gene: TRBJ2-3; CDR3 protein: ASSVRGGWADTQY
V gene: TRBV27; J gene: TRBJ2-7; CDR3 protein: ASTIRPGDYEQY
V gene: TRBV18; J gene: TRBJ2-7; CDR3 protein: ASSPDSPEQY
V gene: TRBV24-1; J gene: TRBJ2-2; CDR3 protein: ATSDLGAGGNTGELF
V gene: TRBV12-5; J gene: TRBJ1-1; CDR3 protein: ASGLHSVLRTEAF
V gene: TRBV6-2/TRBV6-3; J gene: TRBJ1-1; CDR3 protein: ASSYSTGSTEAF
V gene: TRBV6-2/TRBV6-3; J gene: TRBJ1-2; CDR3 protein: ASSVGRGPSNYGYT
V gene: TRBV7-2; J gene: TRBJ1-2; CDR3 protein: ASSPRTGFNYGYT
V gene: TRBV19; J gene: TRBJ1-2; CDR3 protein: ASSILGADYGYT
V gene: TRBV5-1; J gene: TRBJ2-3; CDR3 protein: ASSLGTSGRQY
V gene: TRBV5-1; J gene: TRBJ1-1; CDR3 protein: ASSPVTQGANEAF
V gene: TRBV7-6; J gene: TRBJ2-2; CDR3 protein: ASKAYRDPGELF
V gene: TRBV19; J gene: TRBJ1-2; CDR3 protein: ASSPAADSYGYT
V gene: TRBV5-1; J gene: TRBJ2-7; CDR3 protein: ASRPGGSGYEQY
V gene: TRBV9; J gene: TRBJ2-2; CDR3 protein: ASSPRVYTGELF
V gene: TRBV27; J gene: TRBJ2-2; CDR3 protein: ASSLSGTANTGELF